This T cell receptor (beta chain) was documented in a study of human T cells and chemical hapten exposure. Remarks on this clonotype: The germline gene is not matched at one end of the junction; a read error may be the cause.

The time point: patch test 1, 2 weeks after DPC sensitization. Treatment in this sample: therapeutic diphenylcyclopropenone sensitization with weekly scalp DPC. Sequencing started from total RNA isolated from unfractionated whole blood. CDR1 and CDR2 (germline): KGHSH, LQKENI. The CDR3 is 17 residues long. TCRdb re-called the RACE reads through MiXCR, storing one row per CDR3 protein. The sample lists 75,000 to 90,000 distinct CDR3 sequences; 10% to 15% were seen once. The V gene is TRBV18, the J gene TRBJ2-3; 11 bases are shared with TRBD1. The sequence was collected from a woman aged 55-75 years with alopecia areata. Some clones in this sample may be carry-over from other donors' samples. The source was whole blood, collected in connection with sensitization to the hapten diphenylcyclopropenone (DPC). Here the CDR3 reads CASSSTGQGARADMQYF. The CDR3 DNA follows: TGTGCCAGCTCATCCACAGGACAGGGGGCGAGGGCAGATATGCAGTATTTT.